This TCR beta chain was retrieved from a study of post-analysis software for immune sequencing data (dated by TCRdb to the mid-2010s). Context from the whole study: Disease courses on record covered relapsing-remitting, secondary progressive and progressive-relapsing multiple sclerosis, though some patients had no subtype annotation. The patient repertoires were compared against 10 to 12 previously published healthy control repertoires obtained from donors aged 6 to 25 years. A subset of samples was prepared in parallel using single-end sample barcoding, then pooled and co-amplified after Illumina adapter ligation.

Libraries were constructed by PCR. The instrument given in TCRdb is Illumina HiSeq 2500. To reduce PCR and sequencing biases, unique molecular identifiers were built into the TCR beta cDNA libraries. Roughly 500,000 cDNA molecules were obtained per 1 to 10 million input T cells, so each molecule approximated one T cell. The same protocol used for the earlier healthy control dataset was applied to prepare and sequence the patient libraries. Samples belonging to the same batch were prepared together, multiplexed and sequenced on a shared HiSeq lane. Processing in the source paper ran as follows. MIGEC was used to process the raw barcoded reads, and molecular identifier groups with only a single read were discarded before consensus assembly and CDR3 extraction. VDJtools was used for post-analysis of the clonotype tables, and diversity was normalized by down-sampling every dataset to the size of the smallest sample. In repertoire overlap clustering, CDR3 amino acid sequences, but not nucleotide sequences, were matched to correct batch-related cross-sample contamination. In TCRdb, the public reads were trimmed at Q25 with fastp and aligned with MiXCR, with productive beta chains retained. Each CDR3 protein gets just one entry, which takes the most common genes and DNA from the rows behind it. What appears here as the V and J calls and clone size reflects TCRdb's work, not the paper's. Counted in this sample were hundreds of thousands of distinct CDR3 sequences; roughly 27% of them appeared once. Under 0.7% of the sample belongs to the ten largest clones.

Broader findings and caveats from the paper: Patients showed significantly higher frequencies than controls for about five TRBV segments, among them TRBV5-6, TRBV5-1 and TRBV20-1. Strong co-clustering of samples prepared in the same batch was shown by direct clustering with F measure, prompting a batch-effect correction. Normalized Chao1 diversity was significantly lower in multiple sclerosis patients than controls, suggesting substantial peripheral T-cell clonal expansion. The multiple sclerosis patient group was slightly younger than the control group.

From the cysteine up to the phenylalanine, the CDR3 has a length of 15 residues. Kept here is only the CDR3 DNA, which spans 45 bases and is read in frame from base 1. CDR1 SGHRS and CDR2 YFSETQ were looked up in the germline V gene. The germline V end is reduced by 0 bases and the J end by 10 bases; junction bases left unmatched: 12. This clonotype was seen only a few times. It lacks a known antigen. Within one base of it there is no much larger clone, and no base qualities were kept. To demonstrate the VDJtools post-analysis software, TCR beta repertoires were profiled from the peripheral blood of 13 young patients with multiple sclerosis. Multiple sclerosis patients were children and adolescents aged roughly 6 to 17 years.

Input material: blood. This TCR derives from a girl aged 10 to 17 with multiple sclerosis. Recombination joined TRBV5-1 with TRBJ2-7; a stretch of 8 junction bases matches TRBD2. The DNA is TGCGCCAGCAGCTTGGCGGGGGGGACACGGCTTGGTCAGTACTTC. This encodes CASSLAGGTRLGQYF. Supplemented by the reference TRBV5-1 and TRBJ2-7 proteins around the CDR3, the complete variable domain is KAGVTQTPRYLIKTRGQQVTLSCSPISGHRSVSWYQQTPGQGLQFLFEYFSETQRNKGNFPGRFSGRQFSNSRSEMNVSTLELGDSALYLCASSLAGGTRLGQYFGPGTRLTVT.